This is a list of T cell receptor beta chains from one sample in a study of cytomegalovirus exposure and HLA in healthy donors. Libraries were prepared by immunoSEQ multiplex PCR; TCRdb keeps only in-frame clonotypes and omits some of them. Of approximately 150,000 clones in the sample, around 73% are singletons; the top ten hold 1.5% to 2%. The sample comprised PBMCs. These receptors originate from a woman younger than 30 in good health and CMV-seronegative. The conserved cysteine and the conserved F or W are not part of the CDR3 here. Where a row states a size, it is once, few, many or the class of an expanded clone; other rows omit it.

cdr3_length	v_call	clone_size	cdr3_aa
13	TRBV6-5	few	ASSYSGDSGYEQY
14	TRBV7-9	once	ASSPGLAGPYNEQF
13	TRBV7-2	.	ASSLVKGGGDTQY
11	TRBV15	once	ATSRPRRDEQF
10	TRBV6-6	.	ASSYPPMEAF
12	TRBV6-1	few	ASSELDRGQPQH
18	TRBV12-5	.	ASGLEETGTGTPLNYGYT
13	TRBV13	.	ASRLTSGVYNEQF
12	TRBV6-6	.	ASSTGDGADTQY
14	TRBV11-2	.	ASSRRFGTENNEQF
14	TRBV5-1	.	ASSPGTSGSTDTQY
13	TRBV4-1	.	ASSQGTGVGNEQF
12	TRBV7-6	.	ASSLRGYNSPLH
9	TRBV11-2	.	ASSLFNEQF
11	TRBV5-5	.	ASGQTYQETQY
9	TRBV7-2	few	ASSTRGELF
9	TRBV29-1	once	SVGGQYGYT
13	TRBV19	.	ASSISPSGGDEQF
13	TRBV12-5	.	ASGFGSGSYNEQF
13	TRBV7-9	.	ASSGGTGVEHEQY
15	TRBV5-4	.	ASSLGAGGKPRYEQY
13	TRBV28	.	ASSQGQPKNYEQY
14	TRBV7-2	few	ASSPGTSVSSYEQY